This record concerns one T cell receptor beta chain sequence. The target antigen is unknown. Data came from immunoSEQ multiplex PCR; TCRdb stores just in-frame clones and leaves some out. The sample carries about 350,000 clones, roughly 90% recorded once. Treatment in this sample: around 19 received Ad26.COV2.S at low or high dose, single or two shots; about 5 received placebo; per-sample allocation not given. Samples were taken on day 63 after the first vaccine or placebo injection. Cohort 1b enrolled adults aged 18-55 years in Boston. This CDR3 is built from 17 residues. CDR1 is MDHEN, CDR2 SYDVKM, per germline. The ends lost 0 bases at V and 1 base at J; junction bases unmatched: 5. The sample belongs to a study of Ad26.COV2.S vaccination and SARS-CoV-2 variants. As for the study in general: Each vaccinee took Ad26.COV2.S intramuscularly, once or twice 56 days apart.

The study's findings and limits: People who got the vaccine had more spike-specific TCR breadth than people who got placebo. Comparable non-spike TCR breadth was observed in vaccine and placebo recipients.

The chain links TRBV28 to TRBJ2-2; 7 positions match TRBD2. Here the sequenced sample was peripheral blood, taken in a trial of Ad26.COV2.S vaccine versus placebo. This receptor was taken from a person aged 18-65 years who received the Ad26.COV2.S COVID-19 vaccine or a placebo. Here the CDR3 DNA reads TGTGCCAGCAGTTTATGGGGCGGGAGTTGGAACACCGGGGAGCTGTTTTTT. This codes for CASSLWGGSWNTGELFF.